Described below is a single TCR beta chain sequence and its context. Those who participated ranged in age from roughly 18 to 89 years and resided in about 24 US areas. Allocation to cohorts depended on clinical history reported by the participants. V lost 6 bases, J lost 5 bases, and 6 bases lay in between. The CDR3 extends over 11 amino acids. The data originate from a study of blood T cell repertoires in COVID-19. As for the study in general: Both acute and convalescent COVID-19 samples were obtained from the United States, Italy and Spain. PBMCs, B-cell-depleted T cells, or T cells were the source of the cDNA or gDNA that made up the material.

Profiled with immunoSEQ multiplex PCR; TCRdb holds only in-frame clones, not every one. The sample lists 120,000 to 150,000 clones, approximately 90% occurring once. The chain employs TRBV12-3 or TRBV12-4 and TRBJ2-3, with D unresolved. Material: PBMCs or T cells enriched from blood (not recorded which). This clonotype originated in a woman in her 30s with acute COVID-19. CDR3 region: CASRQRDTQYF. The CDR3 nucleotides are TGTGCCAGCAGACAGAGAGATACGCAGTATTTT.